The 30 T cell receptor beta chains listed next were all sequenced from one sample in a study of T-cell memory formation after mild COVID-19. Each CDR3 protein gets one entry after TCRdb re-called the 5' RACE reads with MiXCR. The table has hundreds of thousands of distinct CDR3 sequences, 18% seen once. The specimen sequenced was PBMCs or a T cell subset sorted from them (not recorded which). These receptors came from a man between 18 and 29 years old who had mild COVID-19 (a few samples of this study predate the infection). Cell type and time point are not known.

V usage is TRBV4-1 and J usage is TRBJ1-2; possible D gene TRBD1, 6 bases. The CDR3 sequence is 15 residues long. Germline CDR1 is MGHRA and CDR2 is YSYEKL. V dropped 0 bases and J dropped 2 bases, with 10 bases sitting between them. The CDR3 reads CASSQDNRGNYGYTF. The CDR3 DNA is TGCGCCAGCAGCCAAGATAATAGGGGGAACTATGGCTACACCTTC.

This clonotype was counted a few times. The junction shows a germline mismatch at one end, possibly a read error. The gene calls are TRBV4-3 and TRBJ1-2; weak D call: TRBD1 (5 bases). Germline-derived CDR1 and CDR2 are LGHNA and YSLEER. The CDR3 is 15 residues long. The CDR3 reads CASSQVLGGRGGYTF. The CDR3 DNA reads as TGCGCCAGCAGTCAAGTGCTTGGGGGAAGGGGTGGCTACACCTTC.

This clonotype has only a few counts. V usage is TRBV18 and J usage is TRBJ1-1; 7 bases are shared with TRBD1. With 3 bases clipped from V and 7 bases from J, the junction kept 8 bases outside the gene matches. This CDR3 contains 14 residues. Germline CDR1 KGHSH, CDR2 LQKENI. The CDR3 is CASSPLGTDLEAFF. CDR3 nucleotides: TGTGCCAGCTCACCCCTCGGGACAGACCTTGAAGCTTTCTTT.

This clonotype was counted between two and nine times. J is TRBJ2-7 and V is TRBV7-2, with D perhaps given as TRBD1 or TRBD2 (5 bases each). The CDR3 runs to 13 residues. In germline, CDR1 is SGHTA, CDR2 FQGNSA. The germline V and J ends were trimmed by 5 bases and 2 bases, with 10 bases remaining between them. CDR3 residues: CASSGTDTYEQYV. The CDR3 region has the DNA TGTGCCAGCAGCGGGACGGACACCTACGAGCAGTACGTC.

This clonotype occurred many times. The V gene is TRBV7-9, the J gene TRBJ1-1; weak D call: TRBD1 (5 bases). The CDR3 has 14 amino acids. In germline, CDR1 is SEHNR, CDR2 FQNEAQ (reference sequence). Between the trimmed V and J ends, which lost 1 base and 3 bases, there was a span of 9 bases. Here the CDR3 DNA reads TGTGCCAGCAGCTTAGGGGGCGGGGACACTGAAGCTTTCTTT. Translating gives CASSLGGGDTEAFF.

This clonotype was counted between two and nine times. The chain uses TRBV4-1 and TRBJ1-5, with D unclear. Germline V gene sequence: CDR1 MGHRA, CDR2 YSYEKL. V was clipped by 1 base and J by 6 bases, with 16 bases between them. The CDR3 has 16 amino acids. As DNA, the CDR3 is TGCGCCAGCAGCCAAGTTTTTGGGGAGTTGCGTCAGCCCCAGCATTTT. Amino acid sequence: CASSQVFGELRQPQHF.

CDR3 sequence (DNA): TGCGCCAGCAGCGGGACCCAGGCAGAAAACTATGGCTACACCTTC. It encodes CASSGTQAENYGYTF. The rearrangement uses TRBV4-1 and TRBJ1-2, with D possibly matching TRBD1 (5 bases). The V gene's germline CDR1 is MGHRA and CDR2 YSYEKL. Trimming removed 5 bases at V and 2 bases at J, with 15 bases between. The CDR3 contains 15 residues.

Comments on this clonotype: A read error may produce the germline difference seen at one junction end. The chain couples TRBV7-2 to TRBJ2-5, with 7 bases identical to TRBD1. Per germline, CDR1 SGHTA and CDR2 FQGNSA. This CDR3 has 14 residues. The CDR3: CASRLVTGKETQYF. The CDR3 DNA reads as TGTGCCAGCAGATTAGTGACAGGGAAAGAGACCCAGTACTTC.

This clonotype came up a few times. The V call is TRBV11-2, the J call TRBJ2-7; TRBD1 matches 7 bases. The CDR3 covers 14 residues. V lost 4 bases to trimming and J lost 1 base; unmatched junction nucleotides: 4. Germline V CDR1 and CDR2: SGHAT, FQNNGV. CDR3 nucleotides: TGTGCCAGCAGCTACGGGACAGAGTCCTACGAGCAGTACGTC. Translation gives CASSYGTESYEQYV.

This clonotype has a handful of counts. The chain links TRBV6-1 to TRBJ2-7; D is tentatively TRBD1 or TRBD2 (5 bases each). CDR3 length equals 15 residues. V lost 6 bases, J lost 2 bases, and 17 bases lay in between. The V gene's germline CDR1 is MNHNS and CDR2 SASEGT. The CDR3 region is CASSGVRGSPYEQYF. CDR3 sequence (DNA): TGTGCCAGCAGCGGGGTAAGGGGTTCCCCCTACGAGCAGTACTTC.

The chain carries TRBV12-3 or TRBV12-4 and TRBJ1-2; D possibly corresponds to TRBD1 (5 bases). This CDR3 has 13 residues. V was cut by 3 bases and J by 7 bases, with 12 bases left in between. The CDR3 bases are TGTGCCAGCAGTTTGTTCTCAGGGACTGGCTACACCTTC. This gives the protein CASSLFSGTGYTF.

This clonotype turned up a few times. The rearrangement joins TRBV5-6 to TRBJ2-4; perhaps TRBD2 as D (6 bases). The CDR3 runs 16 residues. The germline gives CDR1 SGHDT, CDR2 YYEEEE. Deletions cut 4 bases from V and 0 bases from J, with 14 bases between. CDR3 in DNA: TGTGCCAGCAGCCCGCGGGATAGGGTAGCCAAAAACATTCAGTACTTC. It yields the protein CASSPRDRVAKNIQYF.

The V and J genes are TRBV4-2 and TRBJ2-2, with D possibly being TRBD1 or TRBD2 (5 bases each). The CDR3 covers 18 residues. The ends were cut back, 0 bases at V and 3 bases at J, with 17 bases in the middle. Germline V CDR1 and CDR2: LGHNA, YNFKEQ. The CDR3 reads CASSQDGRDETYTGELFF. CDR3 coding DNA: TGTGCCAGCAGCCAAGACGGAAGGGACGAGACGTACACCGGGGAGCTGTTTTTT.

The rearrangement uses TRBV5-4 and TRBJ2-7, with a tentative D call TRBD1 (5 bases). Germline lookup yields CDR1 SGHNT and CDR2 YYREEE (reference sequence). Trimming removed 0 bases from V and 3 bases from J, with 10 bases in between. CDR3 length: 14 residues. As DNA, the CDR3 is TGTGCCAGCAGCTTGGGACAGAGGAACTACGAGCAGTACTTC. Translation gives CASSLGQRNYEQYF.

The chain links TRBV7-2 to TRBJ2-7; TRBD2 aligns across 7 bases. CDR1 is SGHTA, CDR2 FQGNSA, per germline. Germline trimming cut 1 base from V and 6 bases from J; bases unmatched to any gene: 6. CDR3 length equals 14 residues. CDR3 DNA: TGTGCCAGCAGCTTAGACGGCGGGGGTGTCGAGCAGTACTTC. Its translation: CASSLDGGGVEQYF.

This chain joins TRBV29-1 and TRBJ2-3, with 9 positions matching TRBD2. This CDR3 contains 14 residues. Germline CDR1 SQVTM, CDR2 ANQGSEA. Trimming took 4 bases from V and 6 from J; bases not matched to a gene: 8. The CDR3 bases are TGCAGCGTTGTTCCGGGACTAGCATCTGATACGCAGTATTTT. This codes for CSVVPGLASDTQYF.

The chain has TRBV4-1 and TRBJ2-7, with D perhaps matching TRBD2 (5 bases). The germline V and J ends were trimmed by 3 bases and 0 bases, with 12 bases remaining between them. Germline CDR1 and CDR2: MGHRA and YSYEKL. The CDR3 contains 15 residues. The CDR3 loop reads CASSHTWESSYEQYF. In nucleotides, the CDR3 is TGCGCCAGCAGCCACACCTGGGAGAGCTCCTACGAGCAGTACTTC.

The chain combines TRBV4-2 with TRBJ1-1; the D is unclear. V shed 3 bases and J shed 0 bases, with 8 bases lying between them. Per the germline V gene, CDR1 is LGHNA and CDR2 is YNFKEQ. This CDR3 comprises 14 residues. CDR3 loop: CASSQRTVNTEAFF. The CDR3 coding sequence is TGTGCCAGCAGCCAGCGTACGGTGAACACTGAAGCTTTCTTT.

This clonotype was recorded at least ten times. The genes are TRBV5-1 and TRBJ2-5; a possible D gene is TRBD1 (7 bases). Germline values: CDR1 SGHRS, CDR2 YFSETQ. The CDR3 extends over 16 amino acids. Trimming shortened V by 0 bases and J by 4 bases, and 16 bases separated the two germline ends. This chain's CDR3 is CASSLGIRGALETQYF. The CDR3 nucleotides read TGCGCCAGCAGCTTGGGAATCAGGGGGGCCCTAGAGACCCAGTACTTC. Complete variable domain (other parts from reference TRBV5-1 and TRBJ2-5): KAGVTQTPRYLIKTRGQQVTLSCSPISGHRSVSWYQQTPGQGLQFLFEYFSETQRNKGNFPGRFSGRQFSNSRSEMNVSTLELGDSALYLCASSLGIRGALETQYFGPGTRLLVL.

This clonotype showed up just a few times. The chain combines TRBV7-2 with TRBJ2-3, with 12 bases matching TRBD2. The length of the CDR3 is 16 residues. Germline lookup yields CDR1 SGHTA and CDR2 FQGNSA. Unmatched junction bases numbered 6, after V lost 3 bases and J lost 5 bases. CDR3 bases: TGTGCCAGCAGCTTTGGCCCGACTAGCGGGGGAGATACGCAGTATTTT. It encodes CASSFGPTSGGDTQYF.

The genes are TRBV7-9 and TRBJ1-3; 9 positions match TRBD1. With 5 bases clipped from V and 0 bases from J, the junction kept 8 bases outside the gene matches. The germline V gene has CDR1 SEHNR and CDR2 FQNEAQ (reference sequence). This CDR3 is 17 amino acids long. CDR3 bases: TGTGCCAGCAGCCCGCGGACAGGGGCGGCCTCTGGAAACACCATATATTTT. Protein product: CASSPRTGAASGNTIYF.

The chain carries TRBV7-8 and TRBJ1-1; TRBD1 might be the D (6 bases). Trimming removed 6 bases from V and 6 bases from J, with 20 bases in between. The CDR3 contains 15 residues. Germline V CDR1 and CDR2: SGHVS, FQNEAQ. In DNA, the CDR3 is TGTGCCAGCAGTTACCAGGGGAGTCTGATCGCTGAAGCTTTCTTT. Protein product: CASSYQGSLIAEAFF. Filled out from reference TRBV7-8 and TRBJ1-1, the complete variable domain reads GAGVSQSPRYKVAKRGQDVALRCDPISGHVSLFWYQQALGQGPEFLTYFQNEAQLDKSGLPSDRFFAERPEGSVSTLKIQRTQQEDSAVYLCASSYQGSLIAEAFFGQGTRLTVV.

This clonotype was seen only a few times. The chain recombines TRBV20-1 with TRBJ2-1, with 7 bases that match TRBD1. The germline CDR1 and CDR2 sequences are DFQATT and SNEGSKA (reference sequence). The CDR3 runs 14 residues. Trimming removed 5 bases from V and 5 bases from J; junction bases left unmatched: 9. The CDR3 reads CSARQGSPDNEQFF. The CDR3 bases are TGCAGTGCTCGACAGGGCTCCCCCGACAATGAGCAGTTCTTC.

The J gene is TRBJ1-2, the V gene TRBV6-4, with D maybe TRBD1 (5 bases). Trimming stripped 0 bases from V and 5 bases from J, with 19 bases between. CDR1 is MRHNA, CDR2 SNTAGT, per germline. The CDR3 has 17 amino acids. For the CDR3, the DNA is TGTGCCAGCAGTGACTCGAGTCTAAGGGGAAGTCTGTATGGCTACACCTTC. Protein product: CASSDSSLRGSLYGYTF.

Ten or more counts support this clonotype. The chain combines TRBV6-5 with TRBJ1-1; the match to TRBD1 covers 7 bases. The CDR3 loop spans 15 amino acids. Germline lookup yields CDR1 MNHEY and CDR2 SVGAGI. Trimming took 5 bases from V and 0 from J; bases not matched to a gene: 6. The CDR3 region is CASSQGTAMNTEAFF. DNA of the CDR3: TGTGCCAGCAGTCAAGGGACAGCTATGAACACTGAAGCTTTCTTT.

This clonotype was picked up a small number of times. This sequence joins TRBV7-6 and TRBJ2-1, with TRBD2 matching over 10 bases. V trimming: 1 base; J trimming: 5 bases; junction bases outside the gene matches: 2. The V gene's germline CDR1 is SGHVS and CDR2 FNYEAQ. The CDR3 is 15 residues long. The CDR3 sequence is CASSLVAGGNNEQFF. CDR3 DNA sequence: TGTGCCAGCAGCTTAGTAGCGGGGGGAAACAATGAGCAGTTCTTC.

The V and J genes are TRBV7-9 and TRBJ1-1; 8 bases map to TRBD1. The J segment lost 5 bases and the V segment lost 5 bases, leaving 7 bases of the junction unmatched. This CDR3 is built from 14 residues. CDR1 is SEHNR and CDR2 is FQNEAQ in the germline V gene (reference sequence). The CDR3 protein is CASSTRGLRTEAFF. The CDR3 bases are TGTGCCAGCAGCACCAGGGGGCTACGTACTGAAGCTTTCTTT.

This chain joins TRBV5-6 and TRBJ1-5; D remains ambiguous. Per germline, CDR1 SGHDT and CDR2 YYEEEE. The CDR3 spans 15 residues. V was pared by 4 bases and J by 3 bases, with 14 bases between. The CDR3 protein is CASSPRPGNNQPQHF. The DNA of the CDR3 is TGTGCCAGCAGCCCCCGTCCGGGGAACAATCAGCCCCAGCATTTT.

This clonotype turned up a few times. The chain links TRBV7-2 to TRBJ2-1; D uncertain. V was pared by 5 bases and J by 6 bases, with 11 bases between. CDR3 length equals 13 residues. Looked up from germline, CDR1 is SGHTA and CDR2 is FQGNSA. Here the CDR3 reads CASSPRPSNEQFF. The DNA of the CDR3 is TGTGCCAGCAGCCCGAGACCTAGCAATGAGCAGTTCTTC.

This clonotype showed up just a few times. V gene TRBV7-2 combines with J gene TRBJ1-3; 8 positions match TRBD1. This CDR3 has 14 amino acids. V dropped 3 bases and J dropped 2; count of bases not matched to a gene: 0. Germline CDR1 SGHTA, CDR2 FQGNSA. Written as DNA, the CDR3 is TGTGCCAGCAGCTTGGGACAGGCTGGAAACACCATATATTTT. Translating gives CASSLGQAGNTIYF. The whole variable domain, filled in from reference TRBV7-2 and TRBJ1-3, reads GAGVSQSPSNKVTEKGKDVELRCDPISGHTALYWYRQSLGQGLEFLIYFQGNSAPDKSGLPSDRFSAERTGGSVSTLTIQRTQQEDSAVYLCASSLGQAGNTIYFGEGSWLTVV.